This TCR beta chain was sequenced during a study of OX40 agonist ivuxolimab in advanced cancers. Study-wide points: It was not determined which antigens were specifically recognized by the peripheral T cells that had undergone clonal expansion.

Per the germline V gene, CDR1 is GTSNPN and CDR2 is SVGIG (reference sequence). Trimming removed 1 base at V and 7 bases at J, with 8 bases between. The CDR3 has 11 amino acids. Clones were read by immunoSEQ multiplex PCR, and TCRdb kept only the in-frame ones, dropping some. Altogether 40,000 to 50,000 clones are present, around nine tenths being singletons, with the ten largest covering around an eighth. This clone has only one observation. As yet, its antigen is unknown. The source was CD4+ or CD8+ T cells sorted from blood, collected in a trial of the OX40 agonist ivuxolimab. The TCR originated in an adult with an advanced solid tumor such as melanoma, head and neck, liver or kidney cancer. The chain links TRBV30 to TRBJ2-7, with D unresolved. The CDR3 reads CAWSGIREQYF. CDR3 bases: TGTGCCTGGAGTGGGATAAGGGAGCAGTACTTC.